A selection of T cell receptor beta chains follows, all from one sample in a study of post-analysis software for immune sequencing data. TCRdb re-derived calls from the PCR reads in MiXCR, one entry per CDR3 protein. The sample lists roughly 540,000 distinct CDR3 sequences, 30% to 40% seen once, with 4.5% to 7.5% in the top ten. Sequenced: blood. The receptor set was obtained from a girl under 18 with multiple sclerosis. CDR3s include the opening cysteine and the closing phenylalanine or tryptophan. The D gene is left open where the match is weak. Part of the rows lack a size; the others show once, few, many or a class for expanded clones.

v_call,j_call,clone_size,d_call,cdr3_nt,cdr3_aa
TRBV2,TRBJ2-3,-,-,TGTGCCAGCAATTGGTACGGGGGACAGAGAAGCACAGATACGCAGTATTTT,CASNWYGGQRSTDTQYF
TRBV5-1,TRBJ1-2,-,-,TGCGCCAGCAGCGCAGGGAACTATGGCTGCACCTTC,CASSAGNYGCTF
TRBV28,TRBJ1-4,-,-,TGTGCCAGCAGTTTCCTAGGGACCGAGGGCTTTGAAAAACTGTTTTTT,CASSFLGTEGFEKLFF
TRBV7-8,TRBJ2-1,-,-,TGTGCCAGCAGCTTAATGCGCTCCGTTAACAATGAGCAGTTCTTC,CASSLMRSVNNEQFF
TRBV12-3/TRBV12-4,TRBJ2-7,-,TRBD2,TGTGCCAGCAGTGACCAGCGGGGGCCGACCTACGAGCAGTACTTC,CASSDQRGPTYEQYF
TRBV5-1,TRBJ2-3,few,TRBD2,TGCGCCAGCAGCTTGTGGACTAGCGGGGGGGCGGGTCCAGATACGCAGTATTTT,CASSLWTSGGAGPDTQYF
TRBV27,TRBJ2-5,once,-,TGTGCCAGCAGTACCGGGGACCGAAGGGAGCAGTACTTC,CASSTGDRREQYF
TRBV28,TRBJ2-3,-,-,TGTGCCGCGAGAGGGGAACAGAGCACAGATACGCAGTATTTT,CAARGEQSTDTQYF
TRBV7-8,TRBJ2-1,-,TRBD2,TGTGCCAGTCGAACTATCGAACTAGCGGGGGTGAGGGAGCAGTTCTTC,CASRTIELAGVREQFF
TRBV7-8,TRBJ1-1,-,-,TGTGCCAGCAGCTACGGGGGAGTGAACACTGAAGCTTTCTTT,CASSYGGVNTEAFF
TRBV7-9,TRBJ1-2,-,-,TGTGCCAGCAGCCCGACTTGGTGGGGCTACACCTTC,CASSPTWWGYTF
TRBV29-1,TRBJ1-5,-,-,TGCAGCGTTTCCCAGGGCCGGGGACAGCCCCAGCATTTT,CSVSQGRGQPQHF
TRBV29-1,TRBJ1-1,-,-,TGCAGCGTTGTTAAGGGGGGGAACACTGAAGCTTTCTTT,CSVVKGGNTEAFF
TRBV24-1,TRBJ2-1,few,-,TGTGCCACCAGTGGGACCACAGGGAGCTCCTACAATGAGCAGTTCTTC,CATSGTTGSSYNEQFF
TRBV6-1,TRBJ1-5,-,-,TGTGCCAGCAGTGAATCCGGGGGGTTCCAGCCCCAGCATTTT,CASSESGGFQPQHF
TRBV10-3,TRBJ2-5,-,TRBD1,TGTGCCATCAGTGTCCCCGGACAGGGCCAAGAGACCCAGTACTTC,CAISVPGQGQETQYF
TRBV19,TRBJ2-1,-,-,TGTGCCAGTAGTATTAAGGCGCCAATGCACAATGAGCAGTTCTTC,CASSIKAPMHNEQFF
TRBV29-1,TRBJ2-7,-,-,TGCAGCGTTGAATTCGCCGGGACACCGAACTACGAGCAGTACTTC,CSVEFAGTPNYEQYF
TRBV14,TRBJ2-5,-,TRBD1,TGTGCCAGCAGCCAGAGGACAGGGATGGTAGAGACCCAGTACTTC,CASSQRTGMVETQYF
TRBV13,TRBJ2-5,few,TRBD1,TGTGCCAGCAGCCTATTCGACAGGGCTAAAGAGACCCAGTACTTC,CASSLFDRAKETQYF
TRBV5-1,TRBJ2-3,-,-,TGCGCCAGCAGCTTGGTGTGGGGGGCCGGGACAGATACGCAGTATTTT,CASSLVWGAGTDTQYF
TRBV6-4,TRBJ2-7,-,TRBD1,TGTGCCAGCCATGACAGGGTCTACGAGCAGTACTTC,CASHDRVYEQYF
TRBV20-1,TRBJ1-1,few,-,TGCAGTGCTAACCGGGGCAACACTGAAGCTTTCTTT,CSANRGNTEAFF
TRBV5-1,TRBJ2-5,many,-,TGCGCCAGCAGCCCTTCAGGGTCGGAGACCCAGTACTTC,CASSPSGSETQYF
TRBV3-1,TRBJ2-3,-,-,TGTGTCAGCAGCCCCTCGGGAAGTCCAGATACGCAGTATTTT,CVSSPSGSPDTQYF
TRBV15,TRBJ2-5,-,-,TGTGCCACCAGCTTGCGGGACTTCCTACAAGAGACCCAGTACTTC,CATSLRDFLQETQYF
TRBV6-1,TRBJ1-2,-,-,TGTGCCAGCGCCCGGGACAACTATGGCTACACCTTC,CASARDNYGYTF
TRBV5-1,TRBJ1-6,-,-,TGCGCCAGCAGCCTAGGGCCCAAAAGGGATTCACCCCTCCACTTT,CASSLGPKRDSPLHF
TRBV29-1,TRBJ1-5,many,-,TGCAGCGTTTCGGGTCCCAATCAGCCCCAGCATTTT,CSVSGPNQPQHF
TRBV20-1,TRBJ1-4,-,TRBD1,TGCAGTGCTTCGCATCCCGGGACAGGGCATGAAAAACTGTTTTTT,CSASHPGTGHEKLFF
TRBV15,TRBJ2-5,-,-,TGTGCCACCAGCAGAGGAGCGGAAGAGACCCAGTACTTC,CATSRGAEETQYF
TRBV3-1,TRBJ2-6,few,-,TGTGCCAGCAGCCATAGGGGGGCTGGGGCCAACGTCCTGACTTTC,CASSHRGAGANVLTF
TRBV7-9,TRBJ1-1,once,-,TGTGCCAGCCCGCCTGTCGAGGGGGGGACTATGAAAGACACTGAAGCTTTCTTT,CASPPVEGGTMKDTEAFF
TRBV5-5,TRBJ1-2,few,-,TGTGCCAGCAGCGGAGGGCTGAACTATGGCTACACCTTC,CASSGGLNYGYTF
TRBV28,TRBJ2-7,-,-,TGTGTGAGTGTAGGGGCCGGGGAAGGCTACGAGCAGTACTTC,CVSVGAGEGYEQYF
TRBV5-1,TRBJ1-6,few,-,TGCGCCAGCAGCCCGAGTGTTACAGGGAATTCACCCCTCCACTTT,CASSPSVTGNSPLHF
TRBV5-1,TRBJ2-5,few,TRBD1,TGCGCCAGCAGTCGGGACAGGGAATTCCTTCTGGGCAGTGAGACCCAGTACTTC,CASSRDREFLLGSETQYF
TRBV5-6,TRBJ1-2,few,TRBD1,TGTGCCAGCAGCTTGGATCCCTCCAGGGACAGCTATGGCTACACCTTC,CASSLDPSRDSYGYTF
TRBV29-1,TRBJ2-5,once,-,TGCAGCGGGGGACTGGGGAAAGAGACCCAGTACTTC,CSGGLGKETQYF
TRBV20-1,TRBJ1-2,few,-,TGCAGTGCTAGTGAGGAGCCGTTTGACTACACCTTC,CSASEEPFDYTF
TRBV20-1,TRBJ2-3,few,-,TGCAGTGCGACCGCCTCCAAGGGGGGAGGGGCCCTAGATACGCAGTATTTT,CSATASKGGGALDTQYF
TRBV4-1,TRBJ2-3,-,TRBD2,TGCGCCAGCAGACTAGCGGGGGGGCATAGCACAGATACGCAGTATTTT,CASRLAGGHSTDTQYF
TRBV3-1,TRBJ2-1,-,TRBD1,TGTGCCAGCAGCCACGAGTCCGGGACAGGGAACAATGAGCAGTTCTTC,CASSHESGTGNNEQFF
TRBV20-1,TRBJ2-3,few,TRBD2,TGCAGTGCTAGTAACGCGGGGGGAACTAGCACAGATACGCAGTATTTT,CSASNAGGTSTDTQYF
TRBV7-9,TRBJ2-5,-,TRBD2,TGTGCCAGCAGCGCACTAGCGGGGGCCCTAAAAGGGGAGACCCAGTACTTC,CASSALAGALKGETQYF
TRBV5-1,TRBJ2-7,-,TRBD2,TGCGCCAGCAGCCATCCTAGCGGGGGTGCATACGAGCAGTACTTC,CASSHPSGGAYEQYF
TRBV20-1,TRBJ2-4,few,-,TGCAGTCCAGAGGTCAGGGACATTCAGTACTTC,CSPEVRDIQYF
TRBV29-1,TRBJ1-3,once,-,TGCAGCGCTGAGTCCGGGGAGTCTGGAAACACCATATATTTT,CSAESGESGNTIYF
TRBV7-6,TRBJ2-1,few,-,TGTGCCAGCAGCCTAACCGGGATTTCAGGAAGGAATGAGCAGTTCTTC,CASSLTGISGRNEQFF
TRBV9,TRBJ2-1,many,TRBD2,TGTGCCAGCAGCGTACGGGGGGGTGGCAATGAGCAGTTCTTC,CASSVRGGGNEQFF